This T cell receptor (beta chain) emerged from a study of T cells in Graves' hyperthyroidism and ophthalmopathy. This clonotype showed up many times. TCR beta CDR3 sequences were amplified from RNA transcripts. First-round RT-PCR targeting the TCR CDR3 was performed with the HTBI primer set. MiXCR, applied by TCRdb to the multiplex PCR reads, yields one record per CDR3 protein. The repertoire holds 350,000 or so distinct CDR3 sequences, 21% seen once, with over 40% in the top ten. Trimming stripped 3 bases from V and 6 bases from J, with 17 bases between. CDR3 length: 15 amino acids. The gene calls are TRBV12-3 or TRBV12-4 and TRBJ1-2; D possibly corresponds to TRBD1 (5 bases). The receptor's source is a woman between 45 and 65 years old with Graves' hyperthyroidism. The source material was blood. The CDR3 sequence is CASSFLTGRGNGYTF. CDR3 DNA sequence: TGTGCCAGCAGTTTTCTCACGGGACGGGGGAATGGCTACACCTTC.